Detailed here is one T cell receptor (beta chain). V was pared by 0 bases and J by 2 bases, with 8 bases between. Germline assignment: CDR1 MGHRA and CDR2 YSYEKL. The CDR3 length is 15 residues. This entry is derived from a study of blood T cell repertoires in COVID-19. At the level of the study: Sites across the United States, Italy and Spain contributed samples from acute and convalescent COVID-19. T cells, B-cell-depleted T cells, or PBMCs supplied cDNA or gDNA.

TCRdb keeps only in-frame clones here, not all; method: immunoSEQ multiplex PCR. The sample includes about 280,000 clones, around 85% of them seen just once. The receptor was isolated from a woman under 40 who had recovered from COVID-19. The sample taken for sequencing was peripheral blood. V is TRBV4-1 and J is TRBJ1-5; D not certain. CDR3 sequence (DNA): TGCGCCAGCAGCCAAGATGGGAGCCGCAATCAGCCCCAGCATTTT. Translating it yields CASSQDGSRNQPQHF.